The entry that follows covers one T cell receptor (beta chain) sequence. A few counts support this clonotype. What antigen it recognizes has not been identified. Per-base qualities were not stored, and no clone one base away is much larger. Ficoll-Paque density gradient centrifugation was the method used to isolate PBMCs. The source of the sample is a study of T-cell memory formation after mild COVID-19 (TCRdb year 2021). For the study in its entirety: TCR sequence clusters from the two donors were found to be largely donor specific. In two donors, T-cell clones that expanded and contracted after mild COVID-19 were tracked by sequencing TCRalpha and TCRbeta repertoires over time. The cohort comprised two young, previously healthy adult volunteers, one female and one male.

Results and caveats for the whole study, not just this receptor: Contracting CD4+ clones were found mainly in CM and EM memory subsets, while CD8+ clones were enriched in EMRA. The study covered only a couple of mild cases, and larger cohorts including severe cases with pre-infection samples were considered necessary. Clones that contracted from day 15 to 85 showed balanced CD4/CD8 phenotypes, whereas a second wave of clones that expanded from day 15 to 37 leaned towards CD4+. Some responding clones were detected in pre-infection memory, suggesting pre-existing cross-reactive memory T cells joined the SARS-CoV-2 response. SARS-CoV-2 specificity of the second-wave clones peaking on day 37 was not confirmed.

The CDR3 has 15 amino acids, counting the end cysteine and phenylalanine. Only the CDR3 portion is preserved as DNA: 45 bases, with reading frame beginning at the first base. CDR1 SGHRS and CDR2 YFSETQ were looked up in the germline V gene. The V end gives up 5 bases and the J end 1 base, leaving 5 bases in the junction not matched to a gene. TCRdb names Illumina NovaSeq 6000 as the instrument used. cDNA libraries for TCRalpha and TCRbeta were prepared by 5'RACE using constant-segment primers, with sample barcodes and unique molecular identifiers added. RNA was extracted from every sample with Trizol reagent. Amplification of the libraries took two PCR steps, and the second step added a second sample barcode plus Illumina TruSeq adapters. Sequencing of the libraries was done on an Illumina NovaSeq, producing 2 x 150 bp paired-end reads. The authors processed their data as follows. The reads were demultiplexed and collapsed into UMI-guided consensus sequences using migec v1.2.7. Using mixcr v2.1.11, the UMI consensuses were aligned to TRA and TRB V and J templates and assembled into clonotypes. Clonotypes were classified as expanded or contracted when called significant by both edgeR and NoisET, with noise models trained on biological replicates. For edgeR calls, the thresholds were a false discovery rate-adjusted p below 0.01 and a log2 fold-change of 1. As an exploratory analysis of dynamics, max-normalized trajectories of the 1000 most abundant clonotypes were examined with PCA combined with hierarchical clustering. Each responding clone was given a CD4 or CD8 phenotype based on the CD4+ and CD8+ repertoires, which had been sequenced separately. TCRdb's own reprocessing of the public reads used fastp at Q25 and MiXCR and kept productive beta chains. CDR3 protein duplicates are merged, each entry listing the most common genes and DNA. TCRdb, not the authors, supplied the V and J calls. The sample table contains roughly 70,000 distinct CDR3 sequences; only one count was recorded for 15% to 20% of them. The ten largest clones capture 25% to 35% of the sample.

Sequencing was carried out using PBMCs or a T cell subset sorted from them (not recorded which). The clonotype originates from an adult woman who had mild COVID-19 (a few samples of this study predate the infection). The sample titles of this study are shuffled in the database, so cell type and time point are left out; the donor was told from shared clones. The V and J segments used are TRBV5-1 and TRBJ2-2; TRBD1 agrees with 7 junctional bases. CDR3 sequence: CASRRDSGNTGELFF. The nucleotide sequence reads TGCGCCAGCAGACGGGACAGTGGGAACACCGGGGAGCTGTTTTTT.